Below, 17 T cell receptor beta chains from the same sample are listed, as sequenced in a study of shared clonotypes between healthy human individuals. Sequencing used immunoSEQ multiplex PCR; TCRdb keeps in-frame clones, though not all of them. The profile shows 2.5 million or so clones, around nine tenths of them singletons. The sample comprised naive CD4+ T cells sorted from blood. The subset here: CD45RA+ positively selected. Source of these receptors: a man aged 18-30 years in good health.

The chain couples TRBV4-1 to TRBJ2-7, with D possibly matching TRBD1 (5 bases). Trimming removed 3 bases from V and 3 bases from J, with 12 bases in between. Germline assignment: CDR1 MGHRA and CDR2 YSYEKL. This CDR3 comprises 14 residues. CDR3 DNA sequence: TGCGCCAGCAGCCAGATCGCAGGGATCTACGAGCAGTACTTC. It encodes CASSQIAGIYEQYF.

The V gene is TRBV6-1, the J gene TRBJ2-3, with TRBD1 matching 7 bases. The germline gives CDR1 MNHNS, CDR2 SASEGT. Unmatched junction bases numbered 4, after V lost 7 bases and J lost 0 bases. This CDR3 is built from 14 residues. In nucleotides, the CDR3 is TGTGCCAGCAATGGACAGGCGAGCACAGATACGCAGTATTTT. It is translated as CASNGQASTDTQYF.

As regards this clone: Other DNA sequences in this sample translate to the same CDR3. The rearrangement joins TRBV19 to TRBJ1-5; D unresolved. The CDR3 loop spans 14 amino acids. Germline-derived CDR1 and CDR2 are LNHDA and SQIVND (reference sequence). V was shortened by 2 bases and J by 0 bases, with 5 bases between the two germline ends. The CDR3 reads CASSIQSSNQPQHF. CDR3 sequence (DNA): TGTGCCAGTAGTATACAGTCTAGCAATCAGCCCCAGCATTTT.

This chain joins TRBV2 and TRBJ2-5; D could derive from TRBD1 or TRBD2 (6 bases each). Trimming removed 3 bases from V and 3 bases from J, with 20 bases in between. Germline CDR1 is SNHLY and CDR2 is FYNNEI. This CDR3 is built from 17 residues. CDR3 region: CASSDLATGRREETQYF. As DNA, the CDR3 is TGTGCCAGCAGTGACCTGGCGACAGGAAGGAGGGAAGAGACCCAGTACTTC.

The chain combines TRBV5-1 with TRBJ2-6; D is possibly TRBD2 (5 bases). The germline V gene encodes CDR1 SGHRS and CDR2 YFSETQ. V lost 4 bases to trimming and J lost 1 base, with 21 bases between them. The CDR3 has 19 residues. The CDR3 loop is CASSGIGRTDLSGANVLTF. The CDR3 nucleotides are TGCGCCAGCAGCGGGATCGGACGGACTGACTTGTCTGGGGCCAACGTCCTGACTTTC. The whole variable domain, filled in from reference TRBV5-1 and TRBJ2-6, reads KAGVTQTPRYLIKTRGQQVTLSCSPISGHRSVSWYQQTPGQGLQFLFEYFSETQRNKGNFPGRFSGRQFSNSRSEMNVSTLELGDSALYLCASSGIGRTDLSGANVLTFGAGSRLTVL.

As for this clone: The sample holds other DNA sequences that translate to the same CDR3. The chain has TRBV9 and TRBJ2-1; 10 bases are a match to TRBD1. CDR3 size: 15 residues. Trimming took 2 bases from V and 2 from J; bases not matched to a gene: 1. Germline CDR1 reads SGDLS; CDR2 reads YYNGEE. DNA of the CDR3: TGTGCCAGCAGCGTCGGACAGGGGGCCTACAATGAGCAGTTCTTC. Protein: CASSVGQGAYNEQFF.

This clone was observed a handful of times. This chain's CDR3 is CASSALDRPPLHF. The CDR3 coding sequence is TGTGCCAGCAGCGCTTTGGACAGGCCACCCCTCCACTTT. This chain uses TRBV9 with TRBJ1-6; 7 positions agree with TRBD1. Germline assignment: CDR1 SGDLS and CDR2 YYNGEE. V shed 3 bases and J 11 bases; nucleotides not matched to a gene: 5. The CDR3 is made up of 13 amino acids.

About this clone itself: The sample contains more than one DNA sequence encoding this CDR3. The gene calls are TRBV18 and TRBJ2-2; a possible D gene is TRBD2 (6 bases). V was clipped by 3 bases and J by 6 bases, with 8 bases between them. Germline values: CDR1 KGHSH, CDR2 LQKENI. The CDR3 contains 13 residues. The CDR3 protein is CASSPREAGELFF. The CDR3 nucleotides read TGTGCCAGCTCACCTAGGGAGGCCGGGGAGCTGTTTTTT. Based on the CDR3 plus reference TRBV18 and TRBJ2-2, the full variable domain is NAGVMQNPRHLVRRRGQEARLRCSPMKGHSHVYWYRQLPEEGLKFMVYLQKENIIDESGMPKERFSAEFPKEGPSILRIQQVVRGDSAAYFCASSPREAGELFFGEGSRLTVL.

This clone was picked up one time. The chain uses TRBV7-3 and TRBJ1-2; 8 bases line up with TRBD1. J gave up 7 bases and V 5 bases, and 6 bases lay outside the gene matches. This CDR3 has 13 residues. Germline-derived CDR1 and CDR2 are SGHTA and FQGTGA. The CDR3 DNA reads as TGTGCCAGCAGCCCCGACAGGGGCGGTGGCTACACCTTC. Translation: CASSPDRGGGYTF. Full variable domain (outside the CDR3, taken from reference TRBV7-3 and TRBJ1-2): GAGVSQTPSNKVTEKGKYVELRCDPISGHTALYWYRQSLGQGPEFLIYFQGTGAADDSGLPNDRFFAVRPEGSVSTLKIQRTERGDSAVYLCASSPDRGGGYTFGSGTRLTVV.

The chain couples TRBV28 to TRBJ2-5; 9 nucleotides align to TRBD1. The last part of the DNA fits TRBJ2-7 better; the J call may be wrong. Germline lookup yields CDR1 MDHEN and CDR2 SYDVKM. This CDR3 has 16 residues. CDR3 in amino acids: CASSRTGVLSTYEQYF. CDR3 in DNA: TGTGCCAGCAGTAGGACAGGGGTCCTCTCTACCTACGAGCAGTACTTC.

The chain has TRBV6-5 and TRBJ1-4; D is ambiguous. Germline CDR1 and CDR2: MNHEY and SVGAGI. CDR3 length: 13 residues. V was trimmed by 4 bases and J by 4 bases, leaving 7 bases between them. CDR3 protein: CASSWAFNEKLFF. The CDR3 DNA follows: TGTGCCAGCAGTTGGGCGTTTAATGAAAAACTGTTTTTT.

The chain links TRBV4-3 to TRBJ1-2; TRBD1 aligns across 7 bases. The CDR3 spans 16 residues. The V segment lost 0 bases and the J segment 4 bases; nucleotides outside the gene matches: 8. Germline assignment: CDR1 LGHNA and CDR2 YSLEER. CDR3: CASSQEPRQGGYGYTF. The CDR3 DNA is TGCGCCAGCAGCCAAGAACCCCGACAGGGTGGCTATGGCTACACCTTC.

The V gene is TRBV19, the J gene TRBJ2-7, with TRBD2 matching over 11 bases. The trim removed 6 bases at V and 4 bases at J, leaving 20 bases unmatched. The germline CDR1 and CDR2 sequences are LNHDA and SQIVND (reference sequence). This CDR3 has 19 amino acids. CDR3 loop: CASSPKGLAGGPKSYEQYF. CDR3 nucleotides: TGTGCCAGTAGCCCAAAGGGGTTAGCGGGAGGGCCTAAGTCGTACGAGCAGTACTTC.

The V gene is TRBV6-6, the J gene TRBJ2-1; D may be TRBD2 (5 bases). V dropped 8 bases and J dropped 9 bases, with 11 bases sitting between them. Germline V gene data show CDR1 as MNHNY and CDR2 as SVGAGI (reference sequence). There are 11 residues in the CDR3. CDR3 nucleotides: TGTGCCAGCCAACTAGGTTCTGAGCAGTTCTTC. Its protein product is CASQLGSEQFF.

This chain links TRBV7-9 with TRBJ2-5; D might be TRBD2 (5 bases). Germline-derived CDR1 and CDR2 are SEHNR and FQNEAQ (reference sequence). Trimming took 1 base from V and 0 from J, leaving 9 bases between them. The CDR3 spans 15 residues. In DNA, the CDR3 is TGTGCCAGCAGCTTAGTAGAGACTAACCAAGAGACCCAGTACTTC. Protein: CASSLVETNQETQYF.

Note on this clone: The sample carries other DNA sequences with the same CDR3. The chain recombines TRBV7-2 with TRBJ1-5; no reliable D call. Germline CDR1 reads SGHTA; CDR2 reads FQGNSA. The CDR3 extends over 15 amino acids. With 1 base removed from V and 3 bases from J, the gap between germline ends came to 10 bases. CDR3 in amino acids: CASSLEVGSNQPQHF. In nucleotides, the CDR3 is TGTGCCAGCAGCTTAGAGGTGGGGTCCAATCAGCCCCAGCATTTT. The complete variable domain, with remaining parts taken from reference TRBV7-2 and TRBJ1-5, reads GAGVSQSPSNKVTEKGKDVELRCDPISGHTALYWYRQSLGQGLEFLIYFQGNSAPDKSGLPSDRFSAERTGGSVSTLTIQRTQQEDSAVYLCASSLEVGSNQPQHFGDGTRLSIL.

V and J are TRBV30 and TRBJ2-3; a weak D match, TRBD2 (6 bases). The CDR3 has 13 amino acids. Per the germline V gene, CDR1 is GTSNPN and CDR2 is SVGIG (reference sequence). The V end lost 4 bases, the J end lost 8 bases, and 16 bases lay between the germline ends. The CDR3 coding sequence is TGTGCCTGGACCCCCCTACTAGCCGGTACGCAGTATTTT. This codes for CAWTPLLAGTQYF.